The clone carrying this T cell receptor beta chain showed up just a few times. What it binds is unknown. The CDR3 loop spans 15 amino acids. V was shortened by 1 base and J by 3 bases, with 13 bases between the two germline ends. Germline CDR1 reads DFQATT; CDR2 reads SNEGSKA (reference sequence). As TCR cDNA was made by 5'RACE template switching, a universal primer site and UMIs were added. TCRdb re-derived calls from the 5' RACE reads in MiXCR, one entry per CDR3 protein. Here the sample spans around 340,000 distinct CDR3 sequences, approximately 12% being singletons. The sample belongs to a study of T cells after yellow fever vaccination. Study-wide context: Low-cell-number fractions underwent preparation using SMART-Seq v4 Ultra Low Input.

General study findings and limits: Clonotypes found in both CD4 and CD8 compartments made up a small share.

Sequenced here: CD4+ T cells sorted from PBMCs, sampled 15 days after the yellow fever booster vaccination. The receptor was derived from a man younger than 35 who received the YFV17D yellow fever vaccine. The genes are TRBV20-1 and TRBJ1-5; D is ambiguous. The CDR3 loop reads CSARGAQVDNQPQHF. The CDR3 DNA reads TGCAGTGCTAGAGGGGCCCAGGTAGACAATCAGCCCCAGCATTTT.